This entry describes one T cell receptor (beta chain). Profiled with immunoSEQ multiplex PCR; TCRdb holds only in-frame clones, not every one. The data show fewer than 110,000 clones, roughly 90% seen once. This entry belongs to a study of blood T cell repertoires in COVID-19. The sequencing input was peripheral blood. The receptor was derived from a woman aged 60-75 years with acute or convalescent COVID-19.

Written as DNA, the CDR3 is TGCGCCAGCAGCCAAGGTGGAGGGACGAACACTGAAGCTTTCTTT. Its protein is CASSQGGGTNTEAFF. V gene TRBV4-1 combines with J gene TRBJ1-1, with D maybe TRBD1 (5 bases). V lost 1 base to trimming and J lost 1 base, with 10 bases between them. The CDR3 is made up of 15 amino acids. Germline CDR1 reads MGHRA; CDR2 reads YSYEKL.